This TCR beta chain was recovered during a study of blood T cells in healthy people across ages. This CDR3 contains 15 residues. Trimming cost V 3 bases and J 3 bases, with 12 bases left between them. Per the germline V gene, CDR1 is SGHTA and CDR2 is FQGTGA. Alongside a J-beta primer mix, a sample-barcoded 5' primer served in a second PCR lasting roughly 7 to 11 cycles. TCRdb reanalysed the 5' RACE reads using MiXCR and keeps one entry per CDR3 protein. The repertoire holds 1.5 million to 2 million distinct CDR3 sequences, with 30% to 40% as singletons. Input material: blood. V gene TRBV7-3 combines with J gene TRBJ2-1; D may be TRBD2 (5 bases). The origin of this receptor is a human donor in good health. Here the CDR3 DNA reads TGTGCCAGCAGCTTGTCAAGAGACTACTACAATGAGCAGTTCTTC. This sequence encodes CASSLSRDYYNEQFF.